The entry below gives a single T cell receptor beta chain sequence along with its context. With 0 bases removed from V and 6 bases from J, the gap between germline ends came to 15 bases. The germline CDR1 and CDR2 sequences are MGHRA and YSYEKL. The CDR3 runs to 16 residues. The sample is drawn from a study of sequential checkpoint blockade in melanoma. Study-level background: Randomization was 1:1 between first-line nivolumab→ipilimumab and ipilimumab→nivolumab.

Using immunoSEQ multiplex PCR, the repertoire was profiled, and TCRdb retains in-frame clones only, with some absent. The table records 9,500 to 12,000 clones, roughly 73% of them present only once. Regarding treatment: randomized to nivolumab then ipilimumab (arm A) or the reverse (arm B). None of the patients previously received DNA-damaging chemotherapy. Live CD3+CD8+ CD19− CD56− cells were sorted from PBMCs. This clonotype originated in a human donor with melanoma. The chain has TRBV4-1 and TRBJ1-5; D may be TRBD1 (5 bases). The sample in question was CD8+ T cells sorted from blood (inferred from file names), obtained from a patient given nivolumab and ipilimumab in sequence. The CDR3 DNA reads TGCGCCAGCAGCCAAGACGCAGGGAACTCGGTTCAGCCCCAGCATTTT. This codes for CASSQDAGNSVQPQHF.